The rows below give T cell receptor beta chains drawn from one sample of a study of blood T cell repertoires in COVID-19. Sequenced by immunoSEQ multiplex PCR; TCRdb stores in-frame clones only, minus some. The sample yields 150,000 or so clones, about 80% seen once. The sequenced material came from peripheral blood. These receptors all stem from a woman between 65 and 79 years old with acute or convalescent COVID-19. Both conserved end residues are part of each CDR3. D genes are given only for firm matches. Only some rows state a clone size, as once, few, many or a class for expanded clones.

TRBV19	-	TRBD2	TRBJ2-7	TGTGCCAGTAGTATAGTCCGGATTGACGCTAGAAAGGGAGGGTCCTACGAGCAGTACTTC	CASSIVRIDARKGGSYEQYF
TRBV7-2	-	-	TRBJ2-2	TGTGCCAGCAGCTTATTCCCAGGCACGAACACCGGGGAGCTGTTTTTT	CASSLFPGTNTGELFF
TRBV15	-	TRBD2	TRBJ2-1	TGTGCCACCAGCAGAGATCCAGCGGGAGGGTACAATGAGCAGTTCTTC	CATSRDPAGGYNEQFF
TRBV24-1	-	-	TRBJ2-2	TGTGCCACCAGTGATCCGAGGGTCGGAGACACCGGGGAGCTGTTTTTT	CATSDPRVGDTGELFF
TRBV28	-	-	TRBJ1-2	TGTGCCAGCAGTTTATGGGGGGCGGTAGGGTATGGCTACACCTTC	CASSLWGAVGYGYTF
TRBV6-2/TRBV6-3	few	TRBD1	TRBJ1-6	TGTGCCAGCAGTTACGACAGGGGCTATAATTCACCCCTCCACTTT	CASSYDRGYNSPLHF
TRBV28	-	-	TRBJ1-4	TGTGCCAGCAGTTTAATGGGGGGAGGGGAAAAACTGTTTTTT	CASSLMGGGEKLFF
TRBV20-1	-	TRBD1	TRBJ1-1	TGCAGTGCTAGTGGTATGGGCAGGGGGCTGGTTCGGAACACTGAAGCTTTCTTT	CSASGMGRGLVRNTEAFF
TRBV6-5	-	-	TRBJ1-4	TGTGCCGGCGGGGGGATTGCAACTAATGAAAAACTGTTTTTT	CAGGGIATNEKLFF
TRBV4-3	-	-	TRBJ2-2	TGCGCCAGCAGCCAAGATAGACTAAACACCGGGGAGCTGTTTTTT	CASSQDRLNTGELFF
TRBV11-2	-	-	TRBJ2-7	TGTGCCAGCAGCCAGCAACCGGGGAGGAGGTACGAGCAGTACTTC	CASSQQPGRRYEQYF
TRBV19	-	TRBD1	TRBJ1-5	TGTGCCAGTAGACCGGGACAGGGGTCCCCCCAGCATTTT	CASRPGQGSPQHF
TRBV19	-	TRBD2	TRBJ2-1	TGTGCCAGTAGTATACCACTAGCGGGAGGTACGGAGCAGTTCTTC	CASSIPLAGGTEQFF
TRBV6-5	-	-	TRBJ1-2	TGTGCCAGCAGCCTACAGGGCGAATATGGCTACACCTTC	CASSLQGEYGYTF
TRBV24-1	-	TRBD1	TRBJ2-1	TGTGCCACCAGTGTTTCGACAGGGATGGACAATGAGCAGTTCTTC	CATSVSTGMDNEQFF
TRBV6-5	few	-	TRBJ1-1	TGTGCCAGCAGTTACTCGTCAGGTTCCACTGAAGCTTTCTTT	CASSYSSGSTEAFF
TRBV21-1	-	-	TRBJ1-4	TGTGCCAGCAGCAAGATGGGGGGGTCGGCTAATGAAAAACTGTTTTTT	CASSKMGGSANEKLFF
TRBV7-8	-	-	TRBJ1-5	TGTGCCAGCAGCTTTATGAGGGCGGCGGGTCAGCCCCAGCATTTT	CASSFMRAAGQPQHF
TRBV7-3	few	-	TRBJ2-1	TGTGCCAGCAGCTTAACGTCGACAGGTAGCGATGAGCAGTTCTTC	CASSLTSTGSDEQFF
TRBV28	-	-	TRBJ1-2	TGTGCCAGCAAAGGGCTAAGGGGCTATGGCTACACCTTC	CASKGLRGYGYTF
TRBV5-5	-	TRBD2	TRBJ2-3	TGTGCCAGCAGCCCGACTAGCGGGGGGGCAGATACGCAGTATTTT	CASSPTSGGADTQYF
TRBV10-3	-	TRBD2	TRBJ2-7	TGTGCCATCAGTGAGTCGAGTCTAGCGGGCTCCAACTACGAGCAGTACTTC	CAISESSLAGSNYEQYF
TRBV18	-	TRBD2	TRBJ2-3	TGTGCCAGCTCACCTGCCGGGACTAGCGGGAGTTACGGCACAGATACGCAGTATTTT	CASSPAGTSGSYGTDTQYF
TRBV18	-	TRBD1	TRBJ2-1	TGTGCCAGCTCACCGGGACAGCAGTACAATGAGCAGTTCTTC	CASSPGQQYNEQFF
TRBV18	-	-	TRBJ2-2	TGTGCCAGCTCCGGCGGGGAGCTGTTTTTT	CASSGGELFF
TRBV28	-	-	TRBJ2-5	TGTGCCAGCCGATCGGGATCGAGGGAGACCCAGTACTTC	CASRSGSRETQYF
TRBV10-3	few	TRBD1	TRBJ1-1	TGTGCCACATACGACAGGGGGCGCGAACAAATGAACACTGAAGCTTTCTTT	CATYDRGREQMNTEAFF
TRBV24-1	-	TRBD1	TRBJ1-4	TGTGCCACCAGTGACTCGACAGGGGGTGGGGAAAAACTGTTTTTT	CATSDSTGGGEKLFF
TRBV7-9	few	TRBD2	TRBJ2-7	TGTGCCAGCAGCTTAGCGAAGCGGGAGGGATACTCCTACGAGCAGTACTTC	CASSLAKREGYSYEQYF
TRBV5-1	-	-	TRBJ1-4	TGCGCCAGCAGCTTCGATGCAGGGTTTGCTGAAAAACTGTTTTTT	CASSFDAGFAEKLFF
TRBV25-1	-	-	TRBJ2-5	TGTGCCAGCATGTCGGATCGGGGGGCACAAGAGACCCAGTACTTC	CASMSDRGAQETQYF
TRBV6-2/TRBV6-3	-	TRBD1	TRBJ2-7	TGTGCCAGCAGTCCACCGACAGGGGGTCGCTACGAGCAGTACTTC	CASSPPTGGRYEQYF
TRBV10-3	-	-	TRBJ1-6	TGTGCCATCAGTGAGGAACAATTTGGTTCACCCCTCCACTTT	CAISEEQFGSPLHF
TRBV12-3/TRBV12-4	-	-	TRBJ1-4	TGTGCCAGCAGTCGAGTCGGGGAAAAACTGTTTTTT	CASSRVGEKLFF